Listed here are 30 T cell receptor beta chains from one sample, sequenced in a study of lymphopenia after photon versus proton radiotherapy (dated 2019 in TCRdb). Library method: the immunoSEQ multiplex PCR assay. Not all clones reach the TCRdb copy of this immuneACCESS table, which keeps in-frame sequences only. Checked studies attribute under half of the gap to unresolved V genes and leave the rest unexplained. Present in this sample are about 20,000 clones, 80% to 90% of which were seen just once. The top ten hold 10% of the sample. Sequenced material: peripheral blood, taken from a patient treated with proton-based radiotherapy. Receptors were obtained from a man between 65 and 80 years old with pancreatic cancer.

This clone appeared a few times. V usage is TRBV5-1 and J usage is TRBJ2-2; 11 positions agree with TRBD1. The germline V gene has CDR1 SGHRS and CDR2 YFSETQ. The CDR3 runs 16 residues. J gave up 3 bases and V 3 bases, and 4 bases lay outside the gene matches. CDR3 DNA sequence: TGCGCCAGCAGCTCCCGGGACAGGGGGTACACCGGGGAGCTGTTTTTT. It specifies CASSSRDRGYTGELFF.

This clone was observed once. The chain carries TRBV6-1 and TRBJ1-1, with 7 bases lining up with TRBD1. In germline, CDR1 is MNHNS, CDR2 SASEGT. J lost 4 bases, V lost 7 bases, and 6 bases had no gene match. This CDR3 is 13 amino acids long. The CDR3 nucleotides read TGTGCCAGCAACATACAGGGGAGCACTGAAGCTTTCTTT. It codes for CASNIQGSTEAFF.

The J gene is TRBJ2-5, the V gene TRBV19; 12 bases are a match to TRBD2. The germline V gene has CDR1 LNHDA and CDR2 SQIVND (reference sequence). The V segment lost 7 bases and the J segment 2 bases; nucleotides outside the gene matches: 14. This CDR3 has 18 amino acids. The DNA for the CDR3 is TGTGCCAGTAACCCTTCAGTTCTAGCGGGAGGGGGGCAAGAGACCCAGTACTTC. Its translation: CASNPSVLAGGGQETQYF. The variable domain in full, with the rest retrieved from reference TRBV19 and TRBJ2-5, is DGGITQSPKYLFRKEGQNVTLSCEQNLNHDAMYWYRQDPGQGLRLIYYSQIVNDFQKGDIAEGYSVSREKKESFPLTVTSAQKNPTAFYLCASNPSVLAGGGQETQYFGPGTRLLVL.

The rearrangement uses TRBV5-6 and TRBJ1-2; D remains unclear. Deletions cut 4 bases from V and 7 bases from J, with 14 bases between. CDR1 is SGHDT, CDR2 YYEEEE, per germline. The CDR3 totals 13 residues. The CDR3 sequence is CASSLKRYGGYTF. The DNA of the CDR3 is TGTGCCAGCAGCCTCAAAAGGTACGGTGGCTACACCTTC. The complete variable domain, with remaining parts taken from reference TRBV5-6 and TRBJ1-2, reads DAGVTQSPTHLIKTRGQQVTLRCSPKSGHDTVSWYQQALGQGPQFIFQYYEEEERQRGNFPDRFSGHQFPNYSSELNVNALLLGDSALYLCASSLKRYGGYTFGSGTRLTVV.

This clone was seen just once. The V call is TRBV7-3, the J call TRBJ2-1; possible D gene TRBD2, 6 bases. Germline V lookup: CDR1 SGHTA, CDR2 FQGTGA. With 5 bases removed from V and 5 bases from J, the gap between germline ends came to 10 bases. The CDR3 is 13 residues long. The CDR3 is CASSPGLNNEQFF. DNA of the CDR3: TGTGCCAGCAGCCCGGGACTCAACAATGAGCAGTTCTTC.

The CDR3 sequence is CASSLRRGDYEQYF. The CDR3 DNA is TGTGCCAGCAGCTTGCGCAGGGGCGACTACGAGCAGTACTTC. J is TRBJ2-7 and V is TRBV7-2, with D perhaps TRBD1 (6 bases). Germline CDR1 and CDR2: SGHTA and FQGNSA. This CDR3 contains 14 residues. V lost 3 bases to trimming and J lost 3 bases, with 12 bases between them.

This rearrangement joins TRBV9 to TRBJ2-6; D ambiguous. V lost 3 bases, J lost 4 bases, and 5 bases lay in between. Germline values: CDR1 SGDLS, CDR2 YYNGEE. The CDR3 length is 13 residues. The CDR3, as DNA: TGTGCCAGCAGCGGATCCGGGGCCAACGTCCTGACTTTC. It translates to CASSGSGANVLTF.

This clone occurred a few times. V and J are TRBV18 and TRBJ1-2; TRBD1 matches 9 bases. The CDR3 has 14 amino acids. The J segment lost 1 base and the V segment lost 4 bases, leaving 1 base of the junction unmatched. Per the germline V gene, CDR1 is KGHSH and CDR2 is LQKENI. This chain's CDR3 is CASSLDRGNYGYTF. CDR3 nucleotides: TGTGCCAGCTCACTGGACAGGGGTAACTATGGCTACACCTTC.

The chain links TRBV28 to TRBJ1-1; no definite D call. There are 16 residues in the CDR3. The germline V gene encodes CDR1 MDHEN and CDR2 SYDVKM. Trimming stripped 3 bases from V and 3 bases from J, with 17 bases between. CDR3 bases: TGTGCCAGCAGTTTCCCCCTGCGCACCCCAGACACTGAAGCTTTCTTT. It is translated as CASSFPLRTPDTEAFF.

The chain combines TRBV19 with TRBJ1-5; 12 bases agree with TRBD1. The germline gives CDR1 LNHDA, CDR2 SQIVND (reference sequence). The V and J ends lost 8 bases and 2 bases, in that order; junction bases with no gene match: 10. This CDR3 contains 17 residues. The CDR3 reads CASSSGTGGRGNQPQHF. CDR3 nucleotides: TGTGCCAGTTCCTCCGGGACAGGGGGCAGGGGCAATCAGCCCCAGCATTTT. Full variable domain (rest looked up from reference TRBV19 and TRBJ1-5): DGGITQSPKYLFRKEGQNVTLSCEQNLNHDAMYWYRQDPGQGLRLIYYSQIVNDFQKGDIAEGYSVSREKKESFPLTVTSAQKNPTAFYLCASSSGTGGRGNQPQHFGDGTRLSIL.

The chain couples TRBV7-6 to TRBJ1-5; D is uncertain. The V and J ends lost 5 bases and 0 bases respectively, with 8 bases between them. Looked up from germline, CDR1 is SGHVS and CDR2 is FNYEAQ. The CDR3 runs to 14 residues. The CDR3: CASSRSDSNQPQHF. Written as DNA, the CDR3 is TGTGCCAGCAGCCGTTCGGATAGCAATCAGCCCCAGCATTTT.

J is TRBJ1-1 and V is TRBV30; a possible D gene is TRBD1 (5 bases). Germline V gives CDR1 GTSNPN, CDR2 SVGIG (reference sequence). The V end lost 2 bases, the J end lost 0 bases, and 19 bases lay between the germline ends. The length of the CDR3 is 17 residues. The CDR3 is CAWSQARGRPMNTEAFF. DNA for the CDR3: TGTGCCTGGAGTCAAGCCCGGGGACGACCGATGAACACTGAAGCTTTCTTT.

V gene TRBV7-6 combines with J gene TRBJ2-2; D is undetermined. CDR3 length equals 15 residues. The germline V gene encodes CDR1 SGHVS and CDR2 FNYEAQ. V dropped 1 base and J dropped 0 bases, with 6 bases sitting between them. The DNA of the CDR3 is TGTGCCAGCAGCTTAGTGCCGGCGAACACCGGGGAGCTGTTTTTT. Encoded protein: CASSLVPANTGELFF.

This sequence joins TRBV4-1 and TRBJ2-1; 9 nucleotides match TRBD2. This CDR3 has 15 amino acids. CDR1 and CDR2 (germline): MGHRA, YSYEKL. V was clipped by 0 bases and J by 6 bases; unmatched bases: 3. This chain's CDR3 is CASSQDSGGANEQFF. The DNA of the CDR3 is TGCGCCAGCAGCCAAGATAGCGGGGGAGCCAATGAGCAGTTCTTC.

J is TRBJ1-1 and V is TRBV6-5; D is unclear. CDR3 length: 11 residues. V was cut by 8 bases and J by 5 bases, with 9 bases left in between. Germline assignment: CDR1 MNHEY and CDR2 SVGAGI. CDR3 DNA sequence: TGTGCCAGCGGTGTGCTAACTGAAGCTTTCTTT. Translating gives CASGVLTEAFF.

In this sample, this clone turned up once. This chain connects TRBV25-1 to TRBJ1-2, with D unclear. Trimming pared 2 bases from V and 5 bases from J, leaving 6 bases between. The CDR3 is made up of 12 amino acids. The V gene's germline CDR1 is MGHDK and CDR2 SYGVNS. The CDR3 DNA reads TGTGCCAGCAGTGAACCCGGATATGGCTACACCTTC. This gives the protein CASSEPGYGYTF.

This chain links TRBV7-9 with TRBJ2-3; the match to TRBD1 covers 7 bases. CDR1 is SEHNR, CDR2 FQNEAQ, per germline (reference sequence). After removal of 1 base from V and 1 base from J, the junction contained 5 bases not matched to a gene. The CDR3 sequence is 16 residues long. CDR3 sequence (DNA): TGTGCCAGCAGCTTAGAGCCAGGGGGTGGCACAGATACGCAGTATTTT. It yields the protein CASSLEPGGGTDTQYF.

The chain employs TRBV5-1 and TRBJ2-1; 8 bases match TRBD2. This CDR3 has 17 residues. The trim removed 7 bases at V and 3 bases at J, leaving 15 bases unmatched. Germline lookup yields CDR1 SGHRS and CDR2 YFSETQ. The CDR3 protein is CASSTPSSGGLYNEQFF. The CDR3 DNA reads as TGCGCCAGCTCGACCCCTTCATCGGGGGGGCTCTACAATGAGCAGTTCTTC.

This rearrangement joins TRBV28 to TRBJ1-5; D gene ambiguous. The germline V gene encodes CDR1 MDHEN and CDR2 SYDVKM. The CDR3 runs 14 residues. Trimming removed 7 bases at V and 1 base at J, with 11 bases between. This chain's CDR3 is CASTRPRSNQPQHF. The CDR3 DNA is TGTGCCAGCACCCGTCCCAGGAGCAATCAGCCCCAGCATTTT.

V is TRBV11-1 and J is TRBJ1-3; 8 bases agree with TRBD1. The CDR3 sequence is 18 residues long. V was pared by 4 bases and J by 0 bases, with 11 bases of the junction left unmatched. Looked up from germline, CDR1 is SGHAT and CDR2 is FQDESV (reference sequence). The CDR3 is CASSSNGQGEVSGNTIYF. The CDR3 DNA sequence: TGTGCCAGCAGCTCAAATGGACAGGGCGAAGTCTCTGGAAACACCATATATTTT.

The rearrangement uses TRBV5-5 and TRBJ1-1, with D possibly being TRBD1 (6 bases). Between the trimmed V and J ends, which lost 2 bases and 2 bases, there was a span of 10 bases. CDR1 and CDR2 (germline): SGHKS, YYEKEE (reference sequence). The CDR3 sequence is 14 residues long. The CDR3 sequence: CASSFSRGNTEAFF. The DNA for the CDR3 is TGTGCCAGCAGCTTTTCCAGGGGCAACACTGAAGCTTTCTTT.

The rearrangement links TRBV9 to TRBJ2-1, with 7 bases matching TRBD1. The V segment lost 4 bases and the J segment 7 bases; nucleotides outside the gene matches: 8. The germline gives CDR1 SGDLS, CDR2 YYNGEE. The CDR3 is made up of 14 amino acids. CDR3 DNA: TGTGCCAGCAGCCAGAGACAGGGTAATAATGAGCAGTTCTTC. Its translation is CASSQRQGNNEQFF.

CDR3 loop: CASSLGTANYGYTF. CDR3 sequence (DNA): TGTGCCAGCAGCTTGGGGACAGCTAACTATGGCTACACCTTC. The rearrangement uses TRBV7-2 and TRBJ1-2; 7 bases map to TRBD1. V was clipped by 3 bases and J by 0 bases; unmatched bases: 1. The CDR3 covers 14 residues. From germline, CDR1 is SGHTA and CDR2 FQGNSA.

The chain combines TRBV18 with TRBJ2-5, with 9 nucleotides matching TRBD1. The J call may be incorrect, as the DNA end agrees better with TRBJ2-7. Germline assignment: CDR1 KGHSH and CDR2 LQKENI. This CDR3 is built from 17 residues. CDR3 sequence: CASSPHLPGQGSYEQYF. The CDR3 DNA reads TGTGCCAGCTCACCCCACCTTCCGGGACAGGGTTCCTACGAGCAGTACTTC.

The V and J genes are TRBV5-7 and TRBJ1-3; D may be TRBD1 (6 bases). TRBV5-7 is treated as an ORF (open reading frame) with a function not yet certain. The CDR3 contains 16 residues. The ends were cut back, 0 bases at V and 0 bases at J, with 10 bases in the middle. The CDR3 here is CASSLGGDTSGNTIYF. The CDR3 DNA reads TGTGCCAGCAGCTTGGGGGGGGACACCTCTGGAAACACCATATATTTT.

There are a few counts of this clone. The chain combines TRBV11-2 with TRBJ2-1; tentatively, D is TRBD2 (8 bases). CDR1 SGHAT and CDR2 FQNNGV come from the germline V gene. V was trimmed by 3 bases and J by 6 bases, leaving 18 bases between them. The CDR3 is 16 amino acids. The CDR3 region is CASSLLGGDRGNEQFF. The CDR3, as DNA: TGTGCCAGCAGCTTGCTCGGGGGGGACAGAGGCAATGAGCAGTTCTTC.

This sequence joins TRBV5-6 and TRBJ2-7; no firm D call. CDR3 length: 13 amino acids. V was clipped by 4 bases and J by 7 bases, with 15 bases between them. From germline, CDR1 is SGHDT and CDR2 YYEEEE. The CDR3 coding sequence is TGTGCCAGCAGCCAACGTGGGGTAGGGGAGCAGTACTTC. This codes for CASSQRGVGEQYF. Drawing the rest from reference TRBV5-6 and TRBJ2-7, the complete variable domain is DAGVTQSPTHLIKTRGQQVTLRCSPKSGHDTVSWYQQALGQGPQFIFQYYEEEERQRGNFPDRFSGHQFPNYSSELNVNALLLGDSALYLCASSQRGVGEQYFGPGTRLTVT.

This clone occurred once. The J gene is TRBJ1-5, the V gene TRBV19; TRBD1 might be the D (6 bases). Trimming took 5 bases from V and 4 from J, leaving 9 bases between them. The CDR3 runs to 13 residues. Germline V lookup: CDR1 LNHDA, CDR2 SQIVND (reference sequence). The DNA for the CDR3 is TGTGCCAGTAGTTTGGGACAAAATCAGCCCCAGCATTTT. It translates to CASSLGQNQPQHF.

The V call is TRBV18, the J call TRBJ1-1, with TRBD1 matching 9 bases. The CDR3 extends over 17 amino acids. The germline CDR1 and CDR2 sequences are KGHSH and LQKENI. V shed 3 bases, J shed 5 bases, and the junction held 13 bases outside the gene matches. CDR3 loop: CASSPGVNRGLGTEAFF. In nucleotides, the CDR3 is TGTGCCAGCTCACCCGGGGTAAACAGGGGGCTAGGGACTGAAGCTTTCTTT.

The CDR3 region has the DNA TGTGCCGGGGGGCCGAACTCTGGAAACACCATATATTTT. Protein product: CAGGPNSGNTIYF. The V and J genes are TRBV19 and TRBJ1-3; tentatively, D is TRBD1 (6 bases). The CDR3 spans 13 residues. V shed 11 bases and J shed 0 bases, with 11 bases lying between them. CDR1 and CDR2 (germline): LNHDA, SQIVND (reference sequence).